Presented here are 11 T cell receptor beta chains from one specimen sequenced in a study of identical twins. TCRdb redid the calling of the 5' RACE reads with MiXCR, one entry per CDR3 protein. The sample records approximately 530,000 distinct CDR3 sequences, 20% to 25% being singletons. The data were also submitted as part of a second study, on yellow fever vaccine responses in identical twins.

Sequencing was done on a sample of CD4+ T cells sorted from blood. Receptor source: a woman younger than 35 in good health.

The gene calls are TRBV7-8 and TRBJ1-4; D unclear. Germline V gene data show CDR1 as SGHVS and CDR2 as FQNEAQ. V shed 5 bases and J shed 8 bases, with 18 bases lying between them. The CDR3 is made up of 15 amino acids. The DNA for the CDR3 is TGTGCCAGCAGCCCCCCCTCCCCCATAGCGGAAAAACTGTTTTTT. Translation: CASSPPSPIAEKLFF.

This chain joins TRBV5-1 and TRBJ1-1; maybe TRBD1 (5 bases). The ends were cut back, 0 bases at V and 5 bases at J, with 11 bases in the middle. This CDR3 has 14 amino acids. Germline V CDR1 and CDR2: SGHRS, YFSETQ. The CDR3 DNA reads as TGCGCCAGCAGCTTGGAGAGTAGGGGTACTGAAGCTTTCTTT. Translation gives CASSLESRGTEAFF. Filled out from reference TRBV5-1 and TRBJ1-1, the complete variable domain reads KAGVTQTPRYLIKTRGQQVTLSCSPISGHRSVSWYQQTPGQGLQFLFEYFSETQRNKGNFPGRFSGRQFSNSRSEMNVSTLELGDSALYLCASSLESRGTEAFFGQGTRLTVV.

This clonotype was counted between two and nine times. This sequence joins TRBV12-3 or TRBV12-4 and TRBJ1-6, with 8 bases identical to TRBD1. This CDR3 spans 15 amino acids. The V and J ends lost 6 bases and 5 bases, in that order; junction bases with no gene match: 6. This CDR3 is CASRQGARDNSPLHF. The CDR3 region has the DNA TGTGCCAGCAGGCAGGGGGCGCGGGATAATTCACCCCTCCACTTT.

The J gene is TRBJ2-5, the V gene TRBV9; TRBD2 is a possible D gene (5 bases). With 0 bases removed from V and 4 bases from J, the gap between germline ends came to 13 bases. This CDR3 comprises 15 residues. Germline V gene sequence: CDR1 SGDLS, CDR2 YYNGEE. CDR3 bases: TGTGCCAGCAGCGTAGACCCAGGAGCGGTAGAGACCCAGTACTTC. Amino acids: CASSVDPGAVETQYF.

This chain uses TRBV3-1 with TRBJ2-4; TRBD1 agrees at 8 bases. After removal of 4 bases from V and 9 bases from J, the junction contained 5 bases not matched to a gene. Germline CDR1 reads LGHDT; CDR2 reads YNNKEL (reference sequence). This CDR3 is built from 13 residues. Written as DNA, the CDR3 is TGTGCCAGCAGCCTCGGACAGGGTGGCATTCAGTACTTC. Protein: CASSLGQGGIQYF.

V usage is TRBV6-1 and J usage is TRBJ2-3, with TRBD2 identical over 11 bases. The V gene end was trimmed by 7 bases and the J gene end by 8 bases; junction bases not matched to a gene: 8. Germline V gene lookup returns CDR1 MNHNS and CDR2 SASEGT. CDR3 length: 14 amino acids. The CDR3 reads CASTPLAGEVTQYF. CDR3 DNA sequence: TGTGCCAGCACCCCACTAGCGGGAGAAGTTACGCAGTATTTT.

The chain links TRBV12-3 or TRBV12-4 to TRBJ2-7; 14 bases match TRBD2. The CDR3 sequence is 16 residues long. V lost 5 bases to trimming and J lost 5 bases; unmatched junction nucleotides: 8. The CDR3 coding sequence is TGTGCCAGCAGTCTACCCGGGACTAGCGGGAGTAACGAGCAGTACTTC. Protein: CASSLPGTSGSNEQYF.

The V call is TRBV27, the J call TRBJ2-5; D unresolved. Trimming removed 5 bases at V and 2 bases at J, with 18 bases between. Germline CDR1 is MNHEY and CDR2 is SMNVEV (reference sequence). CDR3 length: 16 residues. CDR3 coding DNA: TGTGCCAGCAGTACTCTAGGTCGGACCCGACAAGAGACCCAGTACTTC. It encodes CASSTLGRTRQETQYF.

The V gene is TRBV6-1, the J gene TRBJ2-2; tentatively, D is TRBD2 (6 bases). V shed 5 bases and J shed 4 bases, with 14 bases lying between them. This CDR3 region has 15 residues. Germline CDR1 MNHNS, CDR2 SASEGT. DNA for the CDR3: TGTGCCAGCAGTCCGCGGATGGGAGGCACCGGGGAGCTGTTTTTT. Amino acids: CASSPRMGGTGELFF.

The chain links TRBV9 to TRBJ2-7; possibly TRBD1 for D (5 bases). The germline V gene has CDR1 SGDLS and CDR2 YYNGEE. Trimming took 0 bases from V and 4 from J, leaving 17 bases between them. There are 16 residues in the CDR3. The CDR3 coding sequence is TGTGCCAGCAGCGTAGTCCCAGGGATTGATCGGTACGAGCAGTACTTC. It translates to CASSVVPGIDRYEQYF.

The rearrangement links TRBV10-3 to TRBJ2-1; D is ambiguous. CDR3 length: 16 residues. Germline V CDR1 and CDR2: ENHRY, SYGVKD. The V gene lost 3 bases and the J gene lost 0 bases, with 12 bases spanning the gap. Written as DNA, the CDR3 is TGTGCCATCAGTGAAAAGAGTGGAAACTCCTACAATGAGCAGTTCTTC. Its protein is CAISEKSGNSYNEQFF.